Below, 21 T cell receptor beta chains from the same sample are listed, as sequenced in a study of shared clonotypes between healthy human individuals. Data came from immunoSEQ multiplex PCR; TCRdb stores just in-frame clones and leaves some out. The sample holds about 320,000 clones; 87% are singletons and the top ten take about 16%. What was sequenced was memory CD8+ T cells sorted from blood. Subset given: CD45RO+ cells pooled with CCR7-negative TemRA cells. The receptors were sampled from a man aged 18 to 30 in good health.

The V and J genes are TRBV13 and TRBJ2-5; possible D gene TRBD2, 5 bases. Per the germline V gene, CDR1 is PRHDT and CDR2 is FYEKMQ (reference sequence). The ends were cut back, 5 bases at V and 5 bases at J, with 18 bases in the middle. The CDR3 sequence is 15 residues long. CDR3 loop: CASSTRTQFWETQYF. The CDR3 nucleotides read TGTGCCAGCAGCACAAGGACTCAATTCTGGGAGACCCAGTACTTC.

The chain employs TRBV10-3 and TRBJ1-1; no reliable D call. V lost 2 bases, J lost 3 bases, and 10 bases lay in between. In germline, CDR1 is ENHRY, CDR2 SYGVKD. The CDR3 has 14 residues. The DNA of the CDR3 is TGTGCCATCAGTGAGGGGCCCCCGGACACTGAAGCTTTCTTT. Translation gives CAISEGPPDTEAFF.

The V gene is TRBV6-1, the J gene TRBJ1-2; D not certain. CDR3 size: 15 residues. Germline-derived CDR1 and CDR2 are MNHNS and SASEGT. Trimming stripped 2 bases from V and 4 bases from J, with 14 bases between. CDR3 loop: CASSERGRPLYGYTF. DNA for the CDR3: TGTGCCAGCAGTGAACGGGGTCGCCCCCTCTATGGCTACACCTTC.

This clone appeared many times. The chain has TRBV6-6 and TRBJ1-5; D gene ambiguous. V lost 0 bases, J lost 6 bases, and 9 bases lay in between. This CDR3 region has 14 residues. Germline values: CDR1 MNHNY, CDR2 SVGAGI (reference sequence). The DNA for the CDR3 is TGTGCCAGCAGTTACTCAAATGTTGGTCAGCCCCAGCATTTT. Amino acid sequence: CASSYSNVGQPQHF.

V gene TRBV6-4 combines with J gene TRBJ1-1; D gene ambiguous. V was trimmed by 5 bases and J by 3 bases, leaving 13 bases between them. CDR1 MRHNA and CDR2 SNTAGT come from the germline V gene. The CDR3 is 14 amino acids. In nucleotides, the CDR3 is TGTGCCAGCAGTTTGAACCCCGGATACACTGAAGCTTTCTTT. It translates to CASSLNPGYTEAFF.

V is TRBV28 and J is TRBJ1-5, with a possible D match to TRBD1 (5 bases). CDR1 MDHEN and CDR2 SYDVKM come from the germline V gene. The CDR3 loop spans 13 amino acids. The V end was cut by 5 bases, the J end by 5 bases, with 10 bases between. CDR3: CASSHPGDQPQHF. The CDR3 region has the DNA TGTGCCAGCAGTCACCCGGGGGATCAGCCCCAGCATTTT.

The V and J genes are TRBV28 and TRBJ2-7; 10 bases match TRBD2. Germline V gene data show CDR1 as MDHEN and CDR2 as SYDVKM. CDR3 length: 14 amino acids. V lost 10 bases to trimming and J lost 5 bases; unmatched junction nucleotides: 11. The CDR3 sequence: CATLTGTSVDEQYF. The CDR3 nucleotides read TGTGCCACCTTGACCGGGACTAGCGTCGACGAGCAGTACTTC.

The sample holds one count of this clone. The V gene is TRBV5-6, the J gene TRBJ2-1; D gene ambiguous. V lost 0 bases and J 10 bases, leaving 8 bases between the germline ends. The CDR3 covers 12 residues. Germline V gene sequence: CDR1 SGHDT, CDR2 YYEEEE. The CDR3 nucleotides are TGTGCCAGCAGCTTGGCCAGCCGGGAGCAGTTCTTC. As protein: CASSLASREQFF.

V gene TRBV6-1 combines with J gene TRBJ1-2; D unresolved. The CDR3 loop spans 14 amino acids. The germline gives CDR1 MNHNS, CDR2 SASEGT. The ends were cut back, 2 bases at V and 4 bases at J, with 11 bases in the middle. The CDR3 is CASSEWSLSYGYTF. The CDR3 DNA sequence: TGTGCCAGCAGTGAATGGAGCCTTTCCTATGGCTACACCTTC.

The V and J genes are TRBV7-9 and TRBJ1-2; D perhaps matches TRBD1 (6 bases). Looked up from germline, CDR1 is SEHNR and CDR2 is FQNEAQ (reference sequence). Trimming shortened V by 1 base and J by 4 bases, and 10 bases separated the two germline ends. This CDR3 is built from 14 residues. CDR3 coding DNA: TGTGCCAGCAGCTTAGTGGGGGACATCTATGGCTACACCTTC. Translated: CASSLVGDIYGYTF. Full variable domain (outside the CDR3, taken from reference TRBV7-9 and TRBJ1-2): DTGVSQNPRHKITKRGQNVTFRCDPISEHNRLYWYRQTLGQGPEFLTYFQNEAQLEKSRLLSDRFSAERPKGSFSTLEIQRTEQGDSAMYLCASSLVGDIYGYTFGSGTRLTVV.

The sample holds a few counts of this clone. This sequence joins TRBV4-3 and TRBJ1-6, with D possibly TRBD1 on 5 matching bases. The CDR3 runs 16 residues. Germline V gene lookup returns CDR1 LGHNA and CDR2 YSLEER. V was pared by 0 bases and J by 7 bases, with 13 bases between. The CDR3 sequence is CASSQDTGILNSPLHF. The CDR3 DNA follows: TGCGCCAGCAGCCAAGACACAGGAATACTGAATTCACCCCTCCACTTT.

This clone was recorded once. This specimen includes other DNA sequences encoding the same CDR3. V usage is TRBV7-6 and J usage is TRBJ2-5; D is unresolved. Germline V gene sequence: CDR1 SGHVS, CDR2 FNYEAQ. The V gene lost 3 bases and the J gene lost 4 bases, with 3 bases spanning the gap. The CDR3 is 11 residues long. The CDR3 protein is CASSFTETQYF. In nucleotides, the CDR3 is TGTGCCAGCAGCTTTACAGAGACCCAGTACTTC.

The rearrangement uses TRBV6-1 and TRBJ2-2; 8 bases fit TRBD2. This CDR3 contains 15 residues. With 1 base clipped from V and 6 bases from J, the junction kept 4 bases outside the gene matches. Germline CDR1 reads MNHNS; CDR2 reads SASEGT. The CDR3 loop reads CASSEGSGGPGELFF. For the CDR3, the DNA is TGTGCCAGCAGTGAAGGAAGCGGGGGCCCCGGGGAGCTGTTTTTT.

This clone was detected a few times. The chain links TRBV6-6 to TRBJ2-7, with 10 nucleotides matching TRBD1. CDR3 length: 15 amino acids. CDR1 is MNHNY and CDR2 is SVGAGI in the germline V gene (reference sequence). Trimming cost V 0 bases and J 3 bases; bases outside gene matches: 2. The CDR3 spells CASSYSGTGDYEQYF. For the CDR3, the DNA is TGTGCCAGCAGTTACTCCGGGACAGGGGACTACGAGCAGTACTTC.

The rearrangement uses TRBV2 and TRBJ2-2; D unresolved. Deletions cut 5 bases from V and 4 bases from J, with 8 bases between. The CDR3 has 13 amino acids. Germline CDR1 SNHLY, CDR2 FYNNEI. The CDR3 loop reads CASSPTFTGELFF. For the CDR3, the DNA is TGTGCCAGCAGTCCAACCTTCACCGGGGAGCTGTTTTTT.

The chain has TRBV29-1 and TRBJ2-7; 10 nucleotides align to TRBD1. Germline assignment: CDR1 SQVTM and CDR2 ANQGSEA. This CDR3 comprises 15 residues. The V segment lost 2 bases and the J segment 0 bases; nucleotides outside the gene matches: 4. CDR3 sequence reads: CSVETGQGGSYEQYF. The CDR3 nucleotides are TGCAGCGTTGAAACCGGACAGGGGGGCTCCTACGAGCAGTACTTC.

The sample holds many counts of this clone. V is TRBV10-3 and J is TRBJ2-1; 7 bases line up with TRBD1. The CDR3 spans 14 residues. V trimming: 7 bases; J trimming: 6 bases; junction bases outside the gene matches: 9. CDR1 is ENHRY, CDR2 SYGVKD, per germline. The CDR3, as DNA: TGTGCCATCAATACTCTTGGGACAGCCAATGAGCAGTTCTTC. Encoded protein: CAINTLGTANEQFF.

This clone was recorded a few times. The chain uses TRBV13 and TRBJ2-7; perhaps TRBD2 as D (6 bases). Per germline, CDR1 PRHDT and CDR2 FYEKMQ (reference sequence). This CDR3 has 14 residues. V was trimmed by 3 bases and J by 1 base, leaving 10 bases between them. The CDR3 reads CASSLSGRSYEQYF. The DNA for the CDR3 is TGTGCCAGCAGCTTGAGCGGGCGATCCTACGAGCAGTACTTC.

The chain carries TRBV7-9 and TRBJ1-6; 7 bases are shared with TRBD1. Germline V gene lookup returns CDR1 SEHNR and CDR2 FQNEAQ (reference sequence). The ends lost 5 bases at V and 7 bases at J; junction bases unmatched: 11. CDR3 length equals 16 residues. The CDR3 nucleotides read TGTGCCAGCAGCCCGCTAGCTGGACAGGCGAATTCACCCCTCCACTTT. It yields the protein CASSPLAGQANSPLHF. Looking up the rest from reference TRBV7-9 and TRBJ1-6 gives the full variable domain: DTGVSQNPRHKITKRGQNVTFRCDPISEHNRLYWYRQTLGQGPEFLTYFQNEAQLEKSRLLSDRFSAERPKGSFSTLEIQRTEQGDSAMYLCASSPLAGQANSPLHFGNGTRLTVT.

The chain combines TRBV7-9 with TRBJ2-3; D is undetermined. The V gene's germline CDR1 is SEHNR and CDR2 FQNEAQ (reference sequence). V was pared by 1 base and J by 1 base, with 9 bases between. The CDR3 consists of 15 residues. DNA of the CDR3: TGTGCCAGCAGCTTAGGAAGTTCCGGCACAGATACGCAGTATTTT. Translating it yields CASSLGSSGTDTQYF.

The V call is TRBV9, the J call TRBJ1-2; perhaps TRBD1 as D (6 bases). The CDR3 is 15 residues long. Trimming took off 3 bases at V and 0 bases at J, with 12 bases between the two ends. Germline CDR1 SGDLS, CDR2 YYNGEE. The CDR3 protein is CASSAWTDSNYGYTF. The CDR3 coding sequence is TGTGCCAGCAGCGCCTGGACAGACTCTAACTATGGCTACACCTTC.